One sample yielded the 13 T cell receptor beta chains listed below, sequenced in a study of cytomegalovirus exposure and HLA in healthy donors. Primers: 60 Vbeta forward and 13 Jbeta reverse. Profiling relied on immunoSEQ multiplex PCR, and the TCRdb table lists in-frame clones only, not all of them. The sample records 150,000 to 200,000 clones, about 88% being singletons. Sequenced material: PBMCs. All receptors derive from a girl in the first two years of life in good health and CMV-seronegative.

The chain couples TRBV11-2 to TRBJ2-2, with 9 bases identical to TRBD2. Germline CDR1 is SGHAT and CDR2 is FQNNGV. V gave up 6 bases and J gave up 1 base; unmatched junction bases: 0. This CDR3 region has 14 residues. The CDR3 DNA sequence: TGTGCCAGCAGAGCGGGAGGGAACACCGGGGAGCTGTTTTTT. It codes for CASRAGGNTGELFF. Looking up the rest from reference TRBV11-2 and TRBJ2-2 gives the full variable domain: EAGVAQSPRYKIIEKRQSVAFWCNPISGHATLYWYQQILGQGPKLLIQFQNNGVVDDSQLPKDRFSAERLKGVDSTLKIQPAKLEDSAVYLCASRAGGNTGELFFGEGSRLTVL.

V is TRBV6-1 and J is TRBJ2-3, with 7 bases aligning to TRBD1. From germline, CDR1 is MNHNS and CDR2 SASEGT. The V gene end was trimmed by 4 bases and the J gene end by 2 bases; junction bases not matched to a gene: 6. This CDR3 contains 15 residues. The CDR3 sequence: CASSVRDRFTDTQYF. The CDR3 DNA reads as TGTGCCAGCAGTGTCCGGGACAGATTCACAGATACGCAGTATTTT.

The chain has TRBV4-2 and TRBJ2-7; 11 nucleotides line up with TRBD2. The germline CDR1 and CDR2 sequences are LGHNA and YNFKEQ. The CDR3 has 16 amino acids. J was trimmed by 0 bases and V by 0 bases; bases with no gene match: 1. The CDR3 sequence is CASSQDGTSGSYEQYF. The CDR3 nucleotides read TGTGCCAGCAGCCAAGACGGGACTAGCGGCTCCTACGAGCAGTACTTC.

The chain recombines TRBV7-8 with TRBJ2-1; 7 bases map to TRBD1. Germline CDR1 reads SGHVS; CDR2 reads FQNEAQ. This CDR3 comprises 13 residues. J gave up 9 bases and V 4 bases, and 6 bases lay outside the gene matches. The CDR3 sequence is CASSYDRESEQFF. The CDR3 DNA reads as TGTGCCAGCAGCTACGACAGGGAGAGTGAGCAGTTCTTC.

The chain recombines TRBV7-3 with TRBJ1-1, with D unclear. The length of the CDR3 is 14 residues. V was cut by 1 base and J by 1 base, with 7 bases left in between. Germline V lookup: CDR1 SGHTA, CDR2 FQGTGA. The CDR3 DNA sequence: TGTGCCAGCAGCTTAAGTCCTAGGAACACTGAAGCTTTCTTT. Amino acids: CASSLSPRNTEAFF.

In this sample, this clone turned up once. The DNA for the CDR3 is TGCAGCGTTCTTCCCCAGGGAAAGGCCTATGGCTACACCTTC. This encodes CSVLPQGKAYGYTF. The chain is built from TRBV29-1 and TRBJ1-2, with a possible D match to TRBD1 (5 bases). V lost 5 bases, J lost 4 bases, and 17 bases lay in between. CDR3 length: 14 amino acids. CDR1 SQVTM and CDR2 ANQGSEA come from the germline V gene.

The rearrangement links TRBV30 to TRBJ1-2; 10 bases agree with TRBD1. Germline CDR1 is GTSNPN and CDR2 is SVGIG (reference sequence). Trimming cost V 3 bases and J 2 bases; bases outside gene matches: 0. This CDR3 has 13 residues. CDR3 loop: CAWRTGGNYGYTF. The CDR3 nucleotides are TGTGCCTGGAGGACAGGGGGCAACTATGGCTACACCTTC.

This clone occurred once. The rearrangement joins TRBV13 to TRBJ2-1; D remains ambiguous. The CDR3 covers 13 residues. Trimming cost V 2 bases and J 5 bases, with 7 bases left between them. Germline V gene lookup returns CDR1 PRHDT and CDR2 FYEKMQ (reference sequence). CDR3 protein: CASSLYRDNEQFF. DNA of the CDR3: TGTGCCAGCAGCTTATACCGGGACAATGAGCAGTTCTTC.

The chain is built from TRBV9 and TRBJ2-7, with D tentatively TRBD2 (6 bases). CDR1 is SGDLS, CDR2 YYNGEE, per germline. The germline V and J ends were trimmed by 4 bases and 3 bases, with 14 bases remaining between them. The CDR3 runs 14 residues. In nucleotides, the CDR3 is TGTGCCAGCAGCCCCGGCCCGGGGGACTACGAGCAGTACTTC. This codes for CASSPGPGDYEQYF. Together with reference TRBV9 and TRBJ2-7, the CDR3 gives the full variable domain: DSGVTQTPKHLITATGQRVTLRCSPRSGDLSVYWYQQSLDQGLQFLIQYYNGEERAKGNILERFSAQQFPDLHSELNLSSLELGDSALYFCASSPGPGDYEQYFGPGTRLTVT.

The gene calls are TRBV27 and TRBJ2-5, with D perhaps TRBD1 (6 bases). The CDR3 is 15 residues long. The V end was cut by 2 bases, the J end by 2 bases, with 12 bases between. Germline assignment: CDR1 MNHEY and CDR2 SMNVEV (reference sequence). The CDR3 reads CASSLTGWGQETQYF. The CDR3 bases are TGTGCCAGCAGTTTAACAGGGTGGGGTCAAGAGACCCAGTACTTC.

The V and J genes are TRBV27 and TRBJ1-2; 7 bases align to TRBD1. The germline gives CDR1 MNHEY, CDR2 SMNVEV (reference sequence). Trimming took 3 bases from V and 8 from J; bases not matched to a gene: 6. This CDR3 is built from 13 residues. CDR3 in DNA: TGTGCCAGCAGTTTTCTTACAGGGGAAGGCTACACCTTC. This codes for CASSFLTGEGYTF.

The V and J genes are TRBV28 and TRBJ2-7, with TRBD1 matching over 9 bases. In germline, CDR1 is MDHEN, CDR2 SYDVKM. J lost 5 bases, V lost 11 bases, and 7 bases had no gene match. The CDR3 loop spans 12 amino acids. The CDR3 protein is CAGAGQGNEQYF. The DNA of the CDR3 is TGTGCCGGCGCGGGACAGGGCAACGAGCAGTACTTC.

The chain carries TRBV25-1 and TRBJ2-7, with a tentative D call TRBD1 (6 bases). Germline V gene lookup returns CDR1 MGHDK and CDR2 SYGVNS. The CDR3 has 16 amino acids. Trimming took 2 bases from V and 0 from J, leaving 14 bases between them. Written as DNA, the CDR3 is TGTGCCAGCAGTGAACCACTCGGACAGCACTCCTACGAGCAGTACTTC. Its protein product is CASSEPLGQHSYEQYF.